The present entry profiles one T cell receptor beta chain with its context. This clone has a single count. Its cognate antigen has yet to be identified. Per-base qualities were not stored, and no clone one base away is much larger. The data originate from a study of blood T cell repertoires in COVID-19 (TCRdb year 2020). About the investigation overall: The collaborator samples originated in the United States, Italy and Spain and spanned the acute and convalescent phases of COVID-19. The material from the prospective study consisted of cDNA or gDNA derived from T cells, B-cell-depleted T cells, or PBMCs. Subjects who had been exposed to COVID-19, were actively infected with it, or had recovered from it provided the deeply sampled blood TCRbeta repertoires that made up the dataset. The repertoires were released in a freely available public database meant as a resource for research on the immune response to SARS-CoV-2. Samples were obtained from the ongoing ImmuneRACE study (first 160 participants) and from roughly 1,300 subjects provided by 6 global collaborators. Sample metadata almost always included a de-identified subject ID, COVID-19 status, age in years and sex. Where available, HLA class I and class II types were obtained from metadata supplied by the sample provider rather than from assay-based typing. Points the paper makes about the study in general: The quantity of clinical and demographic metadata differed by source and by participant and was supplied without curation.

Measured from the cysteine to the phenylalanine, the CDR3 is 16 residues long. Only the CDR3 DNA stays, 48 bases, in frame from base 1. V trim: 3 bases; J trim: 9 bases; unmatched bases: 8. The germline V gene encodes CDR1 LGHDT and CDR2 YNNKEL (reference sequence). The immunoSEQ Assay, a bias-controlled multiplex PCR, was used to amplify TCRbeta CDR3 regions from genomic DNA. As for the authors' bioinformatics: The number of nucleated cells in each sample was estimated by amplification of reference gene primers within the assay. To quantify the absolute abundance of each unique TCRbeta CDR3 rearrangement, sequence reads were collapsed and filtered. For each sample, productive Simpson clonality was calculated by taking the square root of Simpson's diversity index across productive rearrangements. The immuneACCESS repertoire file appears here via TCRdb, limited to in-frame rearrangements. These files lack a portion of the clones; in checked studies, under half of the deficit traces to unresolved V genes, and the cause of the others is not known. V and J calls and clone size are copied from that table; D and trimming were computed from the DNA. In all, the sample holds about 110,000 clones, and about 83% of those were seen once. 4% to 5% of the sample comes from the top ten.

Collaborating institutions collected whole blood in K2EDTA tubes following their own protocols. For TCRbeta analysis, collaborator samples were shipped as frozen whole blood, as isolated PBMCs, or as DNA extracted from either sample type. The source material was peripheral blood. Recombination linked TRBV3-1 (or the pseudogene TRBV3-2) to TRBJ1-6; 10 bases in the middle match TRBD1. This receptor was obtained from a woman in her sixties or seventies with acute or convalescent COVID-19. Here is the DNA: TGTGCCAGCAGCCATGGCGACAGGGGGCTGGGTTCACCCCTCCACTTT. This translates into CASSHGDRGLGSPLHF.